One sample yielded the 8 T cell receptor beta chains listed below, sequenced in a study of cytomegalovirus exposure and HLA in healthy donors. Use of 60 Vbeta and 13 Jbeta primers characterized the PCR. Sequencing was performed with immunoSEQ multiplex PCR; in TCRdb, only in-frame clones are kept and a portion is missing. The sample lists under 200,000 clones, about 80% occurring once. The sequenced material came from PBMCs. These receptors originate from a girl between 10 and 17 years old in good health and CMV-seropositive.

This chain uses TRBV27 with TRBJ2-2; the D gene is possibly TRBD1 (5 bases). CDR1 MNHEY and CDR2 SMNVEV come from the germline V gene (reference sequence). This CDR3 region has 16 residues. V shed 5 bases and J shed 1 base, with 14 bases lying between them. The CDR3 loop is CASSAEHRRNTGELFF. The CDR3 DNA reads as TGTGCCAGCAGTGCCGAGCACAGGCGGAACACCGGGGAGCTGTTTTTT.

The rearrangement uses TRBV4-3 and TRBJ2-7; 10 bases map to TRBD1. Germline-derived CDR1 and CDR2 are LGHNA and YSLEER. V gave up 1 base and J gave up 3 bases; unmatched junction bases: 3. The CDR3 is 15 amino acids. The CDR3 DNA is TGCGCCAGCAGCCAAGCTTGGACAGGGGGCTACGAGCAGTACTTC. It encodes CASSQAWTGGYEQYF.

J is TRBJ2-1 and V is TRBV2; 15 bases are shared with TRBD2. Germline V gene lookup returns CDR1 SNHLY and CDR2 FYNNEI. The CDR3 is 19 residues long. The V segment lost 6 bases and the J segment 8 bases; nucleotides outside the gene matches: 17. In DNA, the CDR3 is TGTGCCAGCAGGCCCATCCCGGGACTAGCGGGGGGACCTATCGATGAGCAGTTCTTC. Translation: CASRPIPGLAGGPIDEQFF. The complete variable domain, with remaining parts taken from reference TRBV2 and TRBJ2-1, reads EPEVTQTPSHQVTQMGQEVILRCVPISNHLYFYWYRQILGQKVEFLVSFYNNEISEKSEIFDDQFSVERPDGSNFTLKIRSTKLEDSAMYFCASRPIPGLAGGPIDEQFFGPGTRLTVL.

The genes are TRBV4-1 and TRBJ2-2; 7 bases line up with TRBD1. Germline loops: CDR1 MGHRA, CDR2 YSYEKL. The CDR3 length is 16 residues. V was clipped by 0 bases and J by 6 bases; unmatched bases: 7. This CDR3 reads CASSQDRPGGPGELFF. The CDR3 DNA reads TGCGCCAGCAGCCAAGATCGCCCAGGGGGTCCCGGGGAGCTGTTTTTT.

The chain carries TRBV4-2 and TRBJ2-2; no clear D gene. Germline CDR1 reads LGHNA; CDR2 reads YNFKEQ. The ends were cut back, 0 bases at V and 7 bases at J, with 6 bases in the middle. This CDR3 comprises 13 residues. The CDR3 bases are TGTGCCAGCAGCCAAGATGGCCTCGGGGAGCTGTTTTTT. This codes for CASSQDGLGELFF.

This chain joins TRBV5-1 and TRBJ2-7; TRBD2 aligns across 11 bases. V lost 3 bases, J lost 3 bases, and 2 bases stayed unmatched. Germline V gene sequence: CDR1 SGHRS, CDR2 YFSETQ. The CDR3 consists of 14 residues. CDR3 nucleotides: TGCGCCAGCAGCTCAACTAGCGGGAGCTACGAGCAGTACTTC. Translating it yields CASSSTSGSYEQYF.

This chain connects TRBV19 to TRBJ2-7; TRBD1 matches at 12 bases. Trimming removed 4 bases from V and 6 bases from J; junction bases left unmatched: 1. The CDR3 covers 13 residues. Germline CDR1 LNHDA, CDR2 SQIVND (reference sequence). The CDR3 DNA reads TGTGCCAGTAGTAGGGACAGGGGGCGCGAGCAGTACTTC. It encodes CASSRDRGREQYF.

The CDR3 DNA is TGTGCCAGCAGCAATTGGTACCGGCGGGGAGATACGCAGTATTTT. Its protein is CASSNWYRRGDTQYF. This chain uses TRBV21-1 with TRBJ2-3; whether TRBD2, the table's D call, matches the DNA was not checked. TRBV21-1 is a pseudogene. CDR3 size: 15 residues.